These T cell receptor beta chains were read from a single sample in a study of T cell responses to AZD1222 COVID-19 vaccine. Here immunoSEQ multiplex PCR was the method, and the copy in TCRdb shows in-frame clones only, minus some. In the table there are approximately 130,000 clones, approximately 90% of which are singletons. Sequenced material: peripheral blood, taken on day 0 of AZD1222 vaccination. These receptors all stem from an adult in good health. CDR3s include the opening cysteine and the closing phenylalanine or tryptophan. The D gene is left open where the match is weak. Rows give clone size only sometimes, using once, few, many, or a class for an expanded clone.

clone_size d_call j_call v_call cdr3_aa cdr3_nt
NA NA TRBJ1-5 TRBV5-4 CASSLEGFNQPQHF TGTGCCAGCAGCTTGGAAGGCTTCAATCAGCCCCAGCATTTT
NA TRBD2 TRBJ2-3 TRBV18 CASSPGSGRTDTQYF TGTGCCAGCTCCCCGGGTAGCGGGAGGACAGATACGCAGTATTTT
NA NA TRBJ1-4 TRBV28 CASSFRGLSAGTEKLFF TGTGCCAGCAGTTTTAGGGGTCTTTCGGCAGGGACCGAAAAACTGTTTTTT
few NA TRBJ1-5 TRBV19 CATEAGAYGNQPQHF TGTGCCACGGAGGCGGGGGCTTATGGCAATCAGCCCCAGCATTTT
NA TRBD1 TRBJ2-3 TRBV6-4 CASSGTGGYTDTQYF TGTGCCAGCAGTGGGACAGGGGGTTACACAGATACGCAGTATTTT
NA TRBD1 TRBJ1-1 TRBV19 CASRSAGGWMNTEAFF TGTGCCAGTAGATCGGCAGGGGGATGGATGAACACTGAAGCTTTCTTT
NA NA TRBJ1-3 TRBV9 CASSEQAGNTIYF TGTGCCAGCAGCGAACAGGCTGGAAACACCATATATTTT
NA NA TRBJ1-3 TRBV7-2 CASSPVIQGNTIYF TGTGCCAGCAGCCCCGTCATACAAGGAAACACCATATATTTT
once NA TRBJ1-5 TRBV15 CATSFRRAPQGPQHF TGTGCCACCAGCTTCCGACGGGCACCCCAAGGGCCCCAGCATTTT
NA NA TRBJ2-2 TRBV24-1 CATSDSRGLGNTGELFF TGTGCCACCAGTGATTCGCGGGGCCTTGGTAACACCGGGGAGCTGTTTTTT
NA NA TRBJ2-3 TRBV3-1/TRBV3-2 CASSLGSGWNTQYF TGTGCCAGCAGCCTTGGGTCTGGCTGGAATACGCAGTATTTT
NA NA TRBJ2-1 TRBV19 CASSPIKAGRTNEQFF TGTGCCAGTAGCCCAATCAAGGCGGGGCGGACCAATGAGCAGTTCTTC
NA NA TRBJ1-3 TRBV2 CASSDPRRGNGNTIYF TGTGCCAGCAGCGATCCCCGTCGCGGGAACGGAAACACCATATATTTT
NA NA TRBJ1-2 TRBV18 CASSPPSGAYGYTF TGTGCCAGCTCACCTCCAAGTGGGGCTTATGGCTACACCTTC
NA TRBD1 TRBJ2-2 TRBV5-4 CASSFPGQGTTGELFF TGTGCCAGCAGCTTTCCGGGACAGGGGACCACCGGGGAGCTGTTTTTT
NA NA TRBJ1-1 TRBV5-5 CASSLDHKGGTEAFF TGTGCCAGCAGCTTGGACCACAAAGGGGGGACTGAAGCTTTCTTT
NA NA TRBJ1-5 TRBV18 CASSPSGAVGNQPQHF TGTGCCAGCTCACCGAGCGGCGCGGTAGGGAATCAGCCCCAGCATTTT
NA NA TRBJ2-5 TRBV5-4 CASSSQGQETQYF TGTGCCAGCAGCTCCCAGGGACAAGAGACCCAGTACTTC
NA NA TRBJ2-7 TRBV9 CASSVGQSYEQYF TGTGCCAGCAGCGTAGGACAGTCCTACGAGCAGTACTTC
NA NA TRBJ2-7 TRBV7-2 CASSLSRHEQYF TGTGCCAGCAGCTTATCGCGCCACGAGCAGTACTTC
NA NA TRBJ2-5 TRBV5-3 CARIPGAQAFQETQYF TGTGCCAGAATACCCGGGGCCCAGGCCTTCCAAGAGACCCAGTACTTC
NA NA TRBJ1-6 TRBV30 CAWSGARDNSPLHF TGTGCCTGGAGTGGGGCCAGGGATAATTCACCCCTCCACTTT
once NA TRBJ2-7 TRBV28 CASSVQPRTREQYF TGTGCCAGCAGTGTACAGCCGCGTACACGCGAGCAGTACTTC
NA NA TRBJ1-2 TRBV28 CASSFFGTPANYGYTF TGTGCCAGCAGTTTTTTCGGGACACCAGCTAACTATGGCTACACCTTC
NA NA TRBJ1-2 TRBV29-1 CSARDINYGYTF TGCAGCGCCCGGGATATCAACTATGGCTACACCTTC
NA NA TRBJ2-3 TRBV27 CASSFLNFGGTPPDTQYF TGTGCCAGCAGTTTTCTGAATTTTGGCGGGACTCCCCCAGATACGCAGTATTTT
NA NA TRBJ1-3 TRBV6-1 CASSPGTRRNTIYF TGTGCCAGCAGCCCCGGGACACGAAGAAACACCATATATTTT
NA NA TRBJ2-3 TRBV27 CASSPMGSTDTQYF TGTGCCAGCAGTCCCATGGGTAGCACAGATACGCAGTATTTT
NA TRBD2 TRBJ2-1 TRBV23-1 CASSRERECNEQFF TGCGCCAGCAGTCGGGAGCGGGAGTGCAATGAGCAGTTCTTC
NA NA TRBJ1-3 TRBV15 CATSRLDGSSGNTIYF TGTGCCACCAGCAGACTGGACGGGAGCTCTGGAAACACCATATATTTT
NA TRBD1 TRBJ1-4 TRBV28 CASEEVRQGEEKLFF TGTGCCAGCGAAGAAGTTCGACAGGGTGAAGAAAAACTGTTTTTT
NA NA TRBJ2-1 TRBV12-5 CASGLVVGAPGNEQFF TGTGCTAGTGGTTTGGTAGTCGGGGCTCCGGGCAATGAGCAGTTCTTC
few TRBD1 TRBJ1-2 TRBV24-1 CATSDGTGSRGYTF TGTGCCACCAGTGATGGGACAGGGAGTAGAGGCTACACCTTC
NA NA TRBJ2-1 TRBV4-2 CASSDKDSPSSYNEQFF TGTGCCAGCAGCGATAAGGACTCCCCTAGCTCCTACAATGAGCAGTTCTTC
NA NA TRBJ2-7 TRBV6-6 CASSRSGQVIYEQYF TGTGCCAGCAGTCGATCGGGACAAGTGATCTACGAGCAGTACTTC